A single sample is the source of the 20 T cell receptor beta chains below, sequenced in a study of cytomegalovirus exposure and HLA in healthy donors. The PCR employed 60 Vbeta primers together with 13 Jbeta primers. Profiling relied on immunoSEQ multiplex PCR, and the TCRdb table lists in-frame clones only, not all of them. Among 85,000 to 100,000 clones, 77% were seen once, and the ten largest hold about 7%. The sequencing sample was made of PBMCs. The receptors shown here come from a man aged 45-65 years in good health and CMV-seropositive.

CDR3 bases: TGTGCCAGTAAGGGCCTCGGGGGGCGAGAGACCCAGTACTTC. Its translation: CASKGLGGRETQYF. V usage is TRBV19 and J usage is TRBJ2-5, with TRBD2 as a possible D gene (7 bases). V gave up 7 bases and J gave up 4 bases, with 16 bases separating them. This CDR3 has 14 amino acids. Germline V gene lookup returns CDR1 LNHDA and CDR2 SQIVND (reference sequence). The variable domain in full, with the rest retrieved from reference TRBV19 and TRBJ2-5, is DGGITQSPKYLFRKEGQNVTLSCEQNLNHDAMYWYRQDPGQGLRLIYYSQIVNDFQKGDIAEGYSVSREKKESFPLTVTSAQKNPTAFYLCASKGLGGRETQYFGPGTRLLVL.

The chain links TRBV6-5 to TRBJ2-7; possibly TRBD1 for D (5 bases). CDR1 and CDR2 (germline): MNHEY, SVGAGI. V was pared by 6 bases and J by 0 bases, with 12 bases between. The CDR3 contains 14 residues. CDR3 coding DNA: TGTGCCAGCAGCCGACAGACACCCTCCTACGAGCAGTACTTC. Residues: CASSRQTPSYEQYF.

The V gene is TRBV6-5, the J gene TRBJ2-5; possible D gene TRBD1, 6 bases. Trimming took off 6 bases at V and 1 base at J, with 15 bases between the two ends. Per germline, CDR1 MNHEY and CDR2 SVGAGI. The CDR3 is 15 amino acids. CDR3 nucleotides: TGTGCCAGCAGACGCCATCGGACAGCCCAAGAGACCCAGTACTTC. Its translation: CASRRHRTAQETQYF.

The J gene is TRBJ1-2, the V gene TRBV9; D is possibly TRBD1 (6 bases). Germline CDR1 reads SGDLS; CDR2 reads YYNGEE. This CDR3 comprises 15 residues. V dropped 3 bases and J dropped 0 bases, with 12 bases sitting between them. The CDR3 nucleotides are TGTGCCAGCAGCGCGACAGGCCCATCTAACTATGGCTACACCTTC. It codes for CASSATGPSNYGYTF.

This chain connects TRBV7-2 to TRBJ2-1, with a tentative D call TRBD2 (5 bases). CDR1 is SGHTA and CDR2 is FQGNSA in the germline V gene. The CDR3 extends over 13 amino acids. Trimming shortened V by 5 bases and J by 9 bases, and 14 bases separated the two germline ends. CDR3 coding DNA: TGTGCCAGCAGCCCCCCCGGGGTGCGTGAGCAGTTCTTC. This gives the protein CASSPPGVREQFF.

The chain links TRBV4-1 to TRBJ1-2, with D perhaps TRBD1 (5 bases). This CDR3 comprises 15 residues. Germline CDR1 reads MGHRA; CDR2 reads YSYEKL. V lost 1 base, J lost 8 bases, and 17 bases lay in between. The DNA for the CDR3 is TGCGCCAGCAGCCAAGTAGGGGAGGGGTCTAGGGGCTACACCTTC. Encoded protein: CASSQVGEGSRGYTF.

This chain joins TRBV19 and TRBJ1-1, with D perhaps matching TRBD1 (6 bases). CDR3 length: 14 residues. The V gene's germline CDR1 is LNHDA and CDR2 SQIVND (reference sequence). Trimming stripped 5 bases from V and 3 bases from J, with 13 bases between. The CDR3 coding sequence is TGTGCCAGTAGTCAGGGGCAAGTCGACACTGAAGCTTTCTTT. Translating it yields CASSQGQVDTEAFF. Full variable domain (missing parts from reference TRBV19 and TRBJ1-1): DGGITQSPKYLFRKEGQNVTLSCEQNLNHDAMYWYRQDPGQGLRLIYYSQIVNDFQKGDIAEGYSVSREKKESFPLTVTSAQKNPTAFYLCASSQGQVDTEAFFGQGTRLTVV.

The gene calls are TRBV7-8 and TRBJ1-6; the match to TRBD1 covers 7 bases. J gave up 6 bases and V 7 bases, and 9 bases lay outside the gene matches. This CDR3 comprises 15 residues. Per the germline V gene, CDR1 is SGHVS and CDR2 is FQNEAQ. The CDR3 nucleotides are TGTGCCAGCACCAAACAGGGGTTAAGTAATTCACCCCTCCACTTT. The encoded protein is CASTKQGLSNSPLHF.

This chain connects TRBV19 to TRBJ2-7, with 10 bases identical to TRBD1. The V segment lost 6 bases and the J segment 5 bases; nucleotides outside the gene matches: 4. Germline V gene data show CDR1 as LNHDA and CDR2 as SQIVND (reference sequence). The length of the CDR3 is 13 residues. Here the CDR3 DNA reads TGTGCCAGTAGCGACAGGGGGCAGGACGAGCAGTACTTC. Translated: CASSDRGQDEQYF.

V usage is TRBV7-6 and J usage is TRBJ1-2, with D possibly being TRBD1 (6 bases). The V gene lost 5 bases and the J gene lost 2 bases, with 12 bases spanning the gap. Germline V gene sequence: CDR1 SGHVS, CDR2 FNYEAQ. The CDR3 covers 14 residues. CDR3 bases: TGTGCCAGCAGCCCCCCGACAGGAAACTATGGCTACACCTTC. This sequence encodes CASSPPTGNYGYTF.

This clone showed up just once. This chain joins TRBV30 and TRBJ2-7; maybe TRBD1 (6 bases). From germline, CDR1 is GTSNPN and CDR2 SVGIG (reference sequence). V lost 2 bases and J lost 7, with 9 bases in between. The CDR3 loop spans 11 amino acids. CDR3 protein: CAWSRTGEQYF. Here the CDR3 DNA reads TGTGCCTGGAGTCGTACAGGGGAGCAGTACTTC.

This clone was counted once. The V call is TRBV4-3, the J call TRBJ2-1; the match to TRBD2 covers 15 bases. V shed 4 bases, J shed 4 bases, and the junction held 8 bases outside the gene matches. Germline CDR1 and CDR2: LGHNA and YSLEER. The CDR3 consists of 18 residues. The CDR3 spells CASSPRTSGGASYNEQFF. The CDR3 bases are TGCGCCAGCAGCCCCCGGACTAGCGGGGGGGCCTCGTACAATGAGCAGTTCTTC.

This chain uses TRBV7-9 with TRBJ2-7; 7 nucleotides line up with TRBD1. The junction had 10 bases not matched to a gene; V was cut back by 11 bases and J by 3 bases. CDR1 is SEHNR and CDR2 is FQNEAQ in the germline V gene (reference sequence). This CDR3 has 13 residues. The DNA of the CDR3 is TGTGCCGGTGGGACAGATGGGGTCTACGAGCAGTACTTC. The encoded protein is CAGGTDGVYEQYF.

The V gene is TRBV15, the J gene TRBJ2-4; 9 bases are a match to TRBD2. After removal of 3 bases from V and 10 bases from J, the junction contained 10 bases not matched to a gene. The CDR3 extends over 15 amino acids. Germline CDR1 reads LNHNV; CDR2 reads YYDKDF (reference sequence). This CDR3 is CATSRAGGHTGIQYF. In DNA, the CDR3 is TGTGCCACCAGCAGGGCGGGGGGGCATACTGGAATTCAGTACTTC. The variable domain in full, completed from reference TRBV15 and TRBJ2-4, reads DAMVIQNPRYQVTQFGKPVTLSCSQTLNHNVMYWYQQKSSQAPKLLFHYYDKDFNNEADTPDNFQSRRPNTSFCFLDIRSPGLGDTAMYLCATSRAGGHTGIQYFGAGTRLSVL.

This clone was detected once. V gene TRBV18 combines with J gene TRBJ2-2, with D unresolved. The germline V and J ends were trimmed by 0 bases and 4 bases, with 9 bases remaining between them. Germline V gives CDR1 KGHSH, CDR2 LQKENI. This CDR3 comprises 15 residues. In DNA, the CDR3 is TGTGCCAGCTCACCACCCCTAGATGGCACCGGGGAGCTGTTTTTT. It specifies CASSPPLDGTGELFF.

The CDR3 nucleotides read TGCGCCAGCAGCCGGGACAGGAACTACGAGCAGTACTTC. It is translated as CASSRDRNYEQYF. The chain is built from TRBV4-1 and TRBJ2-7, with TRBD1 matching over 8 bases. This CDR3 has 13 residues. After removal of 4 bases from V and 3 bases from J, the junction contained 2 bases not matched to a gene. In germline, CDR1 is MGHRA, CDR2 YSYEKL.

This chain links TRBV6-4 with TRBJ2-5, with 7 bases identical to TRBD1. Germline CDR1 is MRHNA and CDR2 is SNTAGT. The CDR3 totals 16 residues. The ends lost 2 bases at V and 5 bases at J; junction bases unmatched: 11. As DNA, the CDR3 is TGTGCCAGCAGTGACCCGGACAGGCGAGGTTCTGAGACCCAGTACTTC. Protein sequence: CASSDPDRRGSETQYF.

This chain joins TRBV6-6 and TRBJ1-3; a possible D gene is TRBD1 (6 bases). This CDR3 has 12 amino acids. The germline CDR1 and CDR2 sequences are MNHNY and SVGAGI (reference sequence). V dropped 6 bases and J dropped 7 bases, with 10 bases sitting between them. The CDR3 sequence: CASRYRENTIYF. In DNA, the CDR3 is TGTGCCAGCAGGTACAGGGAGAACACCATATATTTT.

By frequency in the sample, this clone is medium-sized. The chain recombines TRBV7-2 with TRBJ2-5, with TRBD2 as a possible D gene (6 bases). Germline loops: CDR1 SGHTA, CDR2 FQGNSA. CDR3 size: 15 residues. Trimming removed 1 base from V and 1 base from J, with 10 bases in between. The CDR3 is CASSLVRGIQETQYF. The CDR3 DNA reads TGTGCCAGCAGCTTAGTCCGCGGGATCCAAGAGACCCAGTACTTC.

The chain couples TRBV19 to TRBJ1-1, with D uncertain. V shed 1 base and J shed 4 bases, with 13 bases lying between them. The CDR3 loop spans 15 amino acids. Germline lookup yields CDR1 LNHDA and CDR2 SQIVND (reference sequence). The CDR3 region has the DNA TGTGCCAGTAGTATAGGACTAGGGTTCAGCACTGAAGCTTTCTTT. Translated: CASSIGLGFSTEAFF.